Below, one T cell receptor (beta chain) is given with its context. Measured with immunoSEQ multiplex PCR; TCRdb has only the in-frame clones, and not every one. The top ten clones hold 1.5% to 2% of a sample with over 150,000 clones, roughly 94% of them seen once. The data are from a study of T cell responses to AZD1222 COVID-19 vaccine. This CDR3 is 12 amino acids long. V gave up 5 bases and J gave up 4 bases, with 8 bases separating them. Germline V lookup: CDR1 MDHEN, CDR2 SYDVKM. Analysis merged second doses at about 4 or about 12 weeks. Here the sequenced sample was peripheral blood, taken 28 days after the second AZD1222 dose. The rearrangement links TRBV28 to TRBJ1-2; the D is unclear. This clonotype was sampled from an adult who received the AZD1222 COVID-19 vaccine. The CDR3 protein is CASSPYFYGYTF. The CDR3 coding sequence is TGTGCCAGCAGTCCTTACTTCTATGGCTACACCTTC.